Only one count was recorded for the clone carrying this T cell receptor (beta chain). Regarding time point: cycle 4 day 1 (C4D1), after six to seven weeks of nivolumab. No patient escaped relapse after autologous stem cell transplantation, and brentuximab vedotin exposure varied. CDR3 length: 12 residues. The germline CDR1 and CDR2 sequences are SGHNT and YYREEE (reference sequence). V was pared by 0 bases and J by 6 bases, with 4 bases between. The sample originates from a study of PD-1 blockade in classical Hodgkin lymphoma. Method: immunoSEQ multiplex PCR; TCRdb's copy keeps in-frame clones and lacks some. Of about 44,000 clones listed, less than 75% are singletons.

The sequence derives from a human donor with classical Hodgkin lymphoma. The V call is TRBV5-4, the J call TRBJ2-1; no clear D gene. The sample here was peripheral blood mononuclear cells (PBMCs), taken before the fourth cycle of nivolumab. For the CDR3, the DNA is TGTGCCAGCAGCTTGGGAAGCAATGAGCAGTTCTTC. Protein sequence: CASSLGSNEQFF. The full variable domain, with the rest looked up from reference TRBV5-4 and TRBJ2-1, is ETGVTQSPTHLIKTRGQQVTLRCSSQSGHNTVSWYQQALGQGPQFIFQYYREEENGRGNFPPRFSGLQFPNYSSELNVNALELDDSALYLCASSLGSNEQFFGPGTRLTVL.